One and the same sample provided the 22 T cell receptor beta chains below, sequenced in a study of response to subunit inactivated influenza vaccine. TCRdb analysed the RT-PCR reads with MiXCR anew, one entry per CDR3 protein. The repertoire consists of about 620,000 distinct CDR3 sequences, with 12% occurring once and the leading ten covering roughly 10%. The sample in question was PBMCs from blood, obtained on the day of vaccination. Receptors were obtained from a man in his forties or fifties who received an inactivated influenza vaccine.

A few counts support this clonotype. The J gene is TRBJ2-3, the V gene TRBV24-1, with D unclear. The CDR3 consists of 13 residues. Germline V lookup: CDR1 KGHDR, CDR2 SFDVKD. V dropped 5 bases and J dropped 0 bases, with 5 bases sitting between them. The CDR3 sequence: CATSGDSTDTQYF. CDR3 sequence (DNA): TGTGCCACCAGTGGGGATAGCACAGATACGCAGTATTTT.

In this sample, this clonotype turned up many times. CDR3 protein: CSSDREDYGYTF. CDR3 coding DNA: TGCAGTTCGGACAGAGAAGACTATGGCTACACCTTC. This sequence joins TRBV20-1 and TRBJ1-2; D is possibly TRBD1 (6 bases). Looked up from germline, CDR1 is DFQATT and CDR2 is SNEGSKA (reference sequence). The CDR3 has 12 amino acids. V lost 8 bases, J lost 3 bases, and 13 bases lay in between.

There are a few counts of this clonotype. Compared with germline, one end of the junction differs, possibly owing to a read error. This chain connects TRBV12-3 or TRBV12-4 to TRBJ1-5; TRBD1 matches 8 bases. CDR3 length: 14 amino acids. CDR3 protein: CVSSRQGRYQPQHF. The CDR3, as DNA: TGTGTCAGCAGCAGACAGGGGAGGTATCAGCCCCAGCATTTT.

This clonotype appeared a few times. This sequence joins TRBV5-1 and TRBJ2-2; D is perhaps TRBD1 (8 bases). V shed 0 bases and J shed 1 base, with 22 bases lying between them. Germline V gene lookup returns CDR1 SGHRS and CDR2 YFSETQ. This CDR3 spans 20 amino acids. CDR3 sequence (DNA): TGCGCCAGCAGCTTGGATCCCAGGGGGCGTCGGGAGGAGAACACCGGGGAGCTGTTTTTT. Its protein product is CASSLDPRGRREENTGELFF.

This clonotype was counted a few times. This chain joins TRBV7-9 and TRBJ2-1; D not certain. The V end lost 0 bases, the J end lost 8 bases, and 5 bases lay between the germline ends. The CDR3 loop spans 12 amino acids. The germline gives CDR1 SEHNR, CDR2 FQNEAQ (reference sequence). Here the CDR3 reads CASSLAGHEQFF. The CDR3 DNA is TGTGCCAGCAGCTTAGCAGGGCATGAGCAGTTCTTC.

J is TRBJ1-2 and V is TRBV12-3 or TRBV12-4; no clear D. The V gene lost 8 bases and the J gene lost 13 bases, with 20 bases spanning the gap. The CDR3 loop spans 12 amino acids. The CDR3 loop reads CASRGPHRGCTF. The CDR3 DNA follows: TGTGCCAGCCGAGGCCCCCATCGGGGATGCACCTTC.

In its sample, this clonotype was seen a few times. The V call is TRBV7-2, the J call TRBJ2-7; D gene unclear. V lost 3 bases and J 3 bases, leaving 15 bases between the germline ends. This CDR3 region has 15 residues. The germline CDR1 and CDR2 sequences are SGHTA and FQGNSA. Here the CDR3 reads CASSFGLGLDYEQYF. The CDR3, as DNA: TGTGCCAGCAGCTTTGGATTGGGCCTGGACTACGAGCAGTACTTC.

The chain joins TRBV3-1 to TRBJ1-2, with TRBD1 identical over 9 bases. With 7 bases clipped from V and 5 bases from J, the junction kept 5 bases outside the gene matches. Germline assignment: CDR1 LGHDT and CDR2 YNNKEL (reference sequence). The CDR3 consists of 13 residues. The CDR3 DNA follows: TGTGCCAGCACCCCCGGACAGGGGTATGGCTACACCTTC. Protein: CASTPGQGYGYTF.

Here the CDR3 DNA reads TGTGCCAGCAGCGAGCTAGCGGCAAGGGGAGAGACCCAGTACTTC. Residues: CASSELAARGETQYF. The chain links TRBV9 to TRBJ2-5, with 7 bases matching TRBD2. This CDR3 is built from 15 residues. The germline V gene encodes CDR1 SGDLS and CDR2 YYNGEE. J was trimmed by 4 bases and V by 3 bases; bases with no gene match: 9.

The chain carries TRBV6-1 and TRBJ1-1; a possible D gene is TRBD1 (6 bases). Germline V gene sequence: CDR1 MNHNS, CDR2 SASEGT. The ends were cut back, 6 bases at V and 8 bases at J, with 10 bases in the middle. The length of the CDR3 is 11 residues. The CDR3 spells CASSITGEAFF. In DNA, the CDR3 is TGTGCCAGCAGCATAACAGGGGAAGCTTTCTTT.

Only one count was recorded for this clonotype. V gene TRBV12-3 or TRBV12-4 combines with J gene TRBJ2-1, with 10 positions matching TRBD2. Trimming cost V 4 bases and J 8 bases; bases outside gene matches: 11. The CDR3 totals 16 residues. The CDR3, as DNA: TGTGCCAGCAGTTCCGGGACTAGCGTTCGTTGGGATGAGCAGTTCTTC. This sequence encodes CASSSGTSVRWDEQFF.

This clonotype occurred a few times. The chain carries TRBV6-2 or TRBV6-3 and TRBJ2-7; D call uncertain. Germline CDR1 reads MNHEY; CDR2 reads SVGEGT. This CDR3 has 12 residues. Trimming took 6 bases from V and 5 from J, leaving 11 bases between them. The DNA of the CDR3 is TGTGCCAGCAGGACGGCAACGCACGAGCAGTACTTC. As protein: CASRTATHEQYF.

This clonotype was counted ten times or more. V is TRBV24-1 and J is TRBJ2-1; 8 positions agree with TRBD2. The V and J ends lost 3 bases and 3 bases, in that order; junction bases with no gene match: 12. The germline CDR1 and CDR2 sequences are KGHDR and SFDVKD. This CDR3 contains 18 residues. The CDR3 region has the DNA TGTGCCACCAGTGATCCCCTCAGCGGGAGATCCAACTACAATGAGCAGTTCTTC. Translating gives CATSDPLSGRSNYNEQFF.

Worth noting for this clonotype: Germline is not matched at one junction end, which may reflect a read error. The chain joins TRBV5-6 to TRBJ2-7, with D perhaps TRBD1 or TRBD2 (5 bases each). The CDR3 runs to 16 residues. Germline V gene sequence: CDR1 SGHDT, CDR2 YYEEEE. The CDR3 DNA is TGTGCCAGCAGCTTGGCCTCAGGGAGTAAGTTTTACGATCAGTATTTC. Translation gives CASSLASGSKFYDQYF.

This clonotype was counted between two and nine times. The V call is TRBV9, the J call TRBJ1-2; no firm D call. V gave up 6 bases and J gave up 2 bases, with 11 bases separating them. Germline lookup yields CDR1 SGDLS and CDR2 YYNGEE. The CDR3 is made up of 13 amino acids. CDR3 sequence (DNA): TGTGCCAGCAAGAATCGGGAAAACTATGGCTACACCTTC. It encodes CASKNRENYGYTF.

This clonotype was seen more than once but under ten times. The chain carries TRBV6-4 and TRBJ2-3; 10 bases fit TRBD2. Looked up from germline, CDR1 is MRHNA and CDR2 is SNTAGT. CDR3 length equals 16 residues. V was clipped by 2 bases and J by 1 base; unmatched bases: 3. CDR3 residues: CASSDDGTSGTDTQYF. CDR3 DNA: TGTGCCAGCAGTGACGACGGGACTAGCGGCACAGATACGCAGTATTTT.

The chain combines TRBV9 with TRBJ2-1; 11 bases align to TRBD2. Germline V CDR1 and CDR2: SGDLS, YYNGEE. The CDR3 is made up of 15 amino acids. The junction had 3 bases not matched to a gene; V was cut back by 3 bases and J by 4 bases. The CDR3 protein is CASSGGTSGYNEQFF. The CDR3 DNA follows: TGTGCCAGCAGCGGGGGGACTAGCGGTTACAATGAGCAGTTCTTC.

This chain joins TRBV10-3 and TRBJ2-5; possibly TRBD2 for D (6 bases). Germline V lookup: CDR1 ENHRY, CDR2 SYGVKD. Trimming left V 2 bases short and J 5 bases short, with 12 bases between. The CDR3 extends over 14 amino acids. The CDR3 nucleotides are TGTGCCATCAGTGAGAGTGCTCGGGGGGAGACCCAGTACTTC. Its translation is CAISESARGETQYF.

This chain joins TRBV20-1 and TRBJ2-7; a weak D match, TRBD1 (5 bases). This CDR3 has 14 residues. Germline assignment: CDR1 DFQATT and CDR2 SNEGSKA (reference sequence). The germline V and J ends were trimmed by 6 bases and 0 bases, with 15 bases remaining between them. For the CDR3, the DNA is TGCAGTGCAAGCCGGACAACGAGCTCCTACGAGCAGTACTTC. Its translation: CSASRTTSSYEQYF.

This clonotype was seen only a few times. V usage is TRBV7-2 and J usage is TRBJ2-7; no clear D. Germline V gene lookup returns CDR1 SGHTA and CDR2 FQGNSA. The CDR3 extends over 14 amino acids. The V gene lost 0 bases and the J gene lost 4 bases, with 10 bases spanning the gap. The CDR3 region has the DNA TGTGCCAGCAGCTTAGCGGGGTTAAAGTACGAGCAGTACTTC. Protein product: CASSLAGLKYEQYF.

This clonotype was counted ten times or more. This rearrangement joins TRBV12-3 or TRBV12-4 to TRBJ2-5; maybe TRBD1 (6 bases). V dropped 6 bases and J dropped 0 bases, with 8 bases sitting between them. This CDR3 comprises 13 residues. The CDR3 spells CASRGQNQETQYF. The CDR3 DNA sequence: TGTGCCAGCAGAGGACAGAACCAAGAGACCCAGTACTTC.

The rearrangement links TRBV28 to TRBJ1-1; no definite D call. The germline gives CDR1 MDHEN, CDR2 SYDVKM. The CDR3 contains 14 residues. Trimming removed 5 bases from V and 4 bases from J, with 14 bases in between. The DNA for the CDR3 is TGTGCCAGCAGTCCTTCCTTAATACGCACTGAAGCTTTCTTT. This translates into CASSPSLIRTEAFF. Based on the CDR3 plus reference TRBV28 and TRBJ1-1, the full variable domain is DVKVTQSSRYLVKRTGEKVFLECVQDMDHENMFWYRQDPGLGLRLIYFSYDVKMKEKGDIPEGYSVSREKKERFSLILESASTNQTSMYLCASSPSLIRTEAFFGQGTRLTVV.